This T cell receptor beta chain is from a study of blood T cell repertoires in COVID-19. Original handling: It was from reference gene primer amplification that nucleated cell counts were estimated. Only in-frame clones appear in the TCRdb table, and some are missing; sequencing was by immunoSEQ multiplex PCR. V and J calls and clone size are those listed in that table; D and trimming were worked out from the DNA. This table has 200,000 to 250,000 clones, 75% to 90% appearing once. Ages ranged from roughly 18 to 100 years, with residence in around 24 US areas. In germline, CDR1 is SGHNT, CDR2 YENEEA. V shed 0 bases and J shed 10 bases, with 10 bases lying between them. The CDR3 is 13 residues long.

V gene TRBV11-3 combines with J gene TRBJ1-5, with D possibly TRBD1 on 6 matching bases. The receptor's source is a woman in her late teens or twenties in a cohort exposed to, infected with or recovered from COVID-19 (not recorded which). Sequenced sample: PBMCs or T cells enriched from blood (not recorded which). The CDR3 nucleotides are TGTGCCAGCAGCTTAGATACCAGGGGACCCCAGCATTTT. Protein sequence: CASSLDTRGPQHF.